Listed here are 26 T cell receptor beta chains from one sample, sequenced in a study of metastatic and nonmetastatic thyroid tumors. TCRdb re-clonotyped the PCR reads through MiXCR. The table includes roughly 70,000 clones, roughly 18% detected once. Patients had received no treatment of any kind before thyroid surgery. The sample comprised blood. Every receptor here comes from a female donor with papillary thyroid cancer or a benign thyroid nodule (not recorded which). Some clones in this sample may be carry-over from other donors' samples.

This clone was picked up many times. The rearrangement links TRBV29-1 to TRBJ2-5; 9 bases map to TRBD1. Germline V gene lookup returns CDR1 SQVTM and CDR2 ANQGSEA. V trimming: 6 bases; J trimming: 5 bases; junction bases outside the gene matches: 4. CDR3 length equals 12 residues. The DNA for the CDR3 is TGCAGCGTGACAGGGGGGTCGGAGACCCAGTACTTC. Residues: CSVTGGSETQYF.

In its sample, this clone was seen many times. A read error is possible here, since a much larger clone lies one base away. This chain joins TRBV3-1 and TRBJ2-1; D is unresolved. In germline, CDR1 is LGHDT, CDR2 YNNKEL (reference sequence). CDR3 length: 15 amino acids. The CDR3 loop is CASSHPSSSYNGQFF. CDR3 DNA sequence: TGTGCCAGCAGCCATCCATCGAGCTCCTACAATGGGCAGTTCTTC.

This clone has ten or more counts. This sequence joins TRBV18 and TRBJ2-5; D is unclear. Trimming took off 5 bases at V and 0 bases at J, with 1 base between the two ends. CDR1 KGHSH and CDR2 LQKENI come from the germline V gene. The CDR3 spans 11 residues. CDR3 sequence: CASSDQETQYF. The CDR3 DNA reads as TGTGCCAGCTCAGACCAAGAGACCCAGTACTTC.

CDR3 protein: CSAWDIAGPYDTQYF. DNA for the CDR3: TGCAGTGCTTGGGATATAGCGGGTCCGTATGATACGCAGTATTTT. V and J are TRBV20-1 and TRBJ2-3; 7 nucleotides align to TRBD2. CDR3 length: 15 residues. The germline gives CDR1 DFQATT, CDR2 SNEGSKA (reference sequence). V trimming: 5 bases; J trimming: 6 bases; junction bases outside the gene matches: 14.

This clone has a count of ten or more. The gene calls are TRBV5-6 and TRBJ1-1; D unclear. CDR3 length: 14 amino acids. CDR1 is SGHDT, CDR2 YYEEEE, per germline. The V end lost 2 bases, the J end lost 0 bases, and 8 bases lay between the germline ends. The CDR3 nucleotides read TGTGCCAGCAGCTTAGGCAGCTTGAACACTGAAGCTTTCTTT. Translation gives CASSLGSLNTEAFF.

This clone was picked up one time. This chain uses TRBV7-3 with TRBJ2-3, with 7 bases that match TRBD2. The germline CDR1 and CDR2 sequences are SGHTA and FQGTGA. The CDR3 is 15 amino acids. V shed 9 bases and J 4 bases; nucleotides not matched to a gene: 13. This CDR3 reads CARGPGEGLADTQYF. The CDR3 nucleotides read TGTGCCAGGGGGCCCGGGGAGGGATTGGCAGATACGCAGTATTTT. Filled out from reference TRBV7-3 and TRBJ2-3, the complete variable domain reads GAGVSQTPSNKVTEKGKYVELRCDPISGHTALYWYRQSLGQGPEFLIYFQGTGAADDSGLPNDRFFAVRPEGSVSTLKIQRTERGDSAVYLCARGPGEGLADTQYFGPGTRLTVL.

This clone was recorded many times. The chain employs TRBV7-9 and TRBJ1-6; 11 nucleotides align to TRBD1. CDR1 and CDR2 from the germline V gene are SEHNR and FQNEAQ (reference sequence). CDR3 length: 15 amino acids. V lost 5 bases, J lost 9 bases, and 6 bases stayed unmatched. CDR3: CASSPLGQGASPLHF. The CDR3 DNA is TGTGCCAGCAGCCCGCTAGGACAGGGGGCTTCACCCCTCCACTTT.

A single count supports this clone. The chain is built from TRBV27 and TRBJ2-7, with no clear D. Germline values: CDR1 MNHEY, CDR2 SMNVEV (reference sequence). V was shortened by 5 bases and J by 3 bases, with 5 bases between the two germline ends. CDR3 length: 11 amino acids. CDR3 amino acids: CASSVYYEQYF. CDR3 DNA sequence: TGTGCCAGCAGTGTTTACTACGAGCAGTACTTC.

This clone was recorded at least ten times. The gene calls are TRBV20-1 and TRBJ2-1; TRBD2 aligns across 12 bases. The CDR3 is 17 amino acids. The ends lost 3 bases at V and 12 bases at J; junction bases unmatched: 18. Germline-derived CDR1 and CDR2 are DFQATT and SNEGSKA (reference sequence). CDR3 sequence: CSARIRAPLAGGKAQFF. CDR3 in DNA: TGCAGTGCTAGGATAAGGGCCCCACTAGCGGGAGGAAAGGCGCAGTTCTTC.

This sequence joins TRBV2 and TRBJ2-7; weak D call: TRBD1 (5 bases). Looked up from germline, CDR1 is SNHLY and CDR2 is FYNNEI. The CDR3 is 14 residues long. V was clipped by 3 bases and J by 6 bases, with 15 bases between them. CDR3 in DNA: TGTGCCAGCAGTGACGACAGTTCCTGGGGCGAGCAGTACTTC. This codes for CASSDDSSWGEQYF. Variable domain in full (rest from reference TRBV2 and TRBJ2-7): EPEVTQTPSHQVTQMGQEVILRCVPISNHLYFYWYRQILGQKVEFLVSFYNNEISEKSEIFDDQFSVERPDGSNFTLKIRSTKLEDSAMYFCASSDDSSWGEQYFGPGTRLTVT.

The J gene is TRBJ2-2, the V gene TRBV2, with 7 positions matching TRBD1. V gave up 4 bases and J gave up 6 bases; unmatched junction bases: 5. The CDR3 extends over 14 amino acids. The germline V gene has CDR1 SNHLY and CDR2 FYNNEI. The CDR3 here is CASSARQGAGELFF. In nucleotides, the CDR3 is TGTGCCAGCAGTGCCCGGCAGGGGGCCGGGGAGCTGTTTTTT.

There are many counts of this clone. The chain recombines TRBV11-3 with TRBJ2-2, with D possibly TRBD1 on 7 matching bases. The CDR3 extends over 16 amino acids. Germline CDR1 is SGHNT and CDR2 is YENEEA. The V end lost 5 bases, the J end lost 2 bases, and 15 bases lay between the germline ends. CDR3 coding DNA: TGTGCCAGCAGCGGCGGGGCAGGGGGTAACACCGGGGAGCTGTTTTTT. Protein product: CASSGGAGGNTGELFF.

DNA of the CDR3: TGTGCCAGCAGTAGCGGCGGCACTGAAGCTTTCTTT. Translated, it gives CASSSGGTEAFF. The chain carries TRBV6-2 or TRBV6-3 and TRBJ1-1; no clear D. Germline V gives CDR1 MNHEY, CDR2 SVGEGT. The germline V and J ends were trimmed by 5 bases and 4 bases, with 8 bases remaining between them. The CDR3 has 12 amino acids.

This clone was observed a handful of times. The CDR3 DNA sequence: TGTGCCAGTCGGGGGGTGGGCACAGATACGCAGTATTTT. Translation: CASRGVGTDTQYF. The chain recombines TRBV6-1 with TRBJ2-3; 7 bases map to TRBD2. V shed 9 bases, J shed 1 base, and the junction held 4 bases outside the gene matches. The CDR3 is 13 amino acids. From germline, CDR1 is MNHNS and CDR2 SASEGT.

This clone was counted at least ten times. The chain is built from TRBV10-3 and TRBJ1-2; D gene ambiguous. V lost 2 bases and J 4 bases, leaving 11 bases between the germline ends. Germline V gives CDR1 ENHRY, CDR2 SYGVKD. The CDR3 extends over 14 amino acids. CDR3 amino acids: CAISEGTAFYGYTF. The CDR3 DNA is TGTGCCATCAGTGAGGGAACGGCCTTCTATGGCTACACCTTC.

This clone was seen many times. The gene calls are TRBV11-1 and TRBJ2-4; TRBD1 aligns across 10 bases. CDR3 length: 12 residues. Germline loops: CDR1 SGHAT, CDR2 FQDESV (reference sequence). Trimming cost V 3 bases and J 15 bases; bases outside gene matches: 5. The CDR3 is CASSFGGDRGYF. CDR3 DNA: TGTGCCAGCAGCTTCGGGGGGGACAGGGGGTACTTC.

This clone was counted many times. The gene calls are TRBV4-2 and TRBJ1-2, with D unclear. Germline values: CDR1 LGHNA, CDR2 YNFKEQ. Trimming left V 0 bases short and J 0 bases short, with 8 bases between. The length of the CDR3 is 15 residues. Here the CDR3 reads CASSQEARSNYGYTF. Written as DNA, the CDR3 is TGTGCCAGCAGCCAAGAGGCCAGGTCTAACTATGGCTACACCTTC.

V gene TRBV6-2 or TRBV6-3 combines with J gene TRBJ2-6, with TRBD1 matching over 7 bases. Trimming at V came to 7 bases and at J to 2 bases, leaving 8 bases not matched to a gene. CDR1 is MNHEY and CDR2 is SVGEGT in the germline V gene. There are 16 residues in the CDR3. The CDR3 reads CASTKEGAAGANVLTF. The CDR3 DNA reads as TGTGCCAGCACCAAAGAGGGGGCCGCTGGGGCCAACGTCCTGACTTTC.

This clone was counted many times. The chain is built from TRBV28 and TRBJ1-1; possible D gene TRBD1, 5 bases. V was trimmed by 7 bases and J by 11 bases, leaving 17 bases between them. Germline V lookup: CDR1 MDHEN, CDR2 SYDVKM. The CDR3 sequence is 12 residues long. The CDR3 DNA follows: TGTGCCAGCACCACCTCACAGGTCGTGGCTTTCTTT. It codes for CASTTSQVVAFF.

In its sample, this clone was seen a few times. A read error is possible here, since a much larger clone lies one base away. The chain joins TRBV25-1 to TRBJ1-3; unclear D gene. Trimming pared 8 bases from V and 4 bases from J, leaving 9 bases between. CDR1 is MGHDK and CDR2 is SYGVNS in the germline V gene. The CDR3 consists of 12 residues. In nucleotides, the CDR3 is TGTGCCAGCGCCCAGGCCGGAAACACCATATATTTT. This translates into CASAQAGNTIYF.

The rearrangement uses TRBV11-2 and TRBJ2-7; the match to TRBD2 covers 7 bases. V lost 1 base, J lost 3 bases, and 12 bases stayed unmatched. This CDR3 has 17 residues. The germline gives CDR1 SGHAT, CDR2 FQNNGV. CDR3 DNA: TGTGCCAGCAGCTTAGTCGTAGGGGCGGGAGTTGGCTACGAGCAGTACTTC. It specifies CASSLVVGAGVGYEQYF.

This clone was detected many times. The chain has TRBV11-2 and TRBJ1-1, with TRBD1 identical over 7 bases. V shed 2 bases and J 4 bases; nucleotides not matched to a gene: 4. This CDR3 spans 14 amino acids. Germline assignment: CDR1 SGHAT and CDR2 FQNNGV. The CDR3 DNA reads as TGTGCCAGCAGCTTAAAGGCAGGGGGCACTGAAGCTTTCTTT. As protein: CASSLKAGGTEAFF.

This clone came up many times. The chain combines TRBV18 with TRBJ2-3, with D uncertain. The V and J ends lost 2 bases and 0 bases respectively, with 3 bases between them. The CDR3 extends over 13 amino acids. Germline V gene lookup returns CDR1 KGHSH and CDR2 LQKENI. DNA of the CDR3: TGTGCCAGCTCACCAACCAGCACAGATACGCAGTATTTT. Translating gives CASSPTSTDTQYF.

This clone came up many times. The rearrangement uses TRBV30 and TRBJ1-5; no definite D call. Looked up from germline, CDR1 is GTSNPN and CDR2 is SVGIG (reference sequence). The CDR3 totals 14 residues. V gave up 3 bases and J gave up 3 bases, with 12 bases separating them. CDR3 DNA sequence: TGTGCCTGGAGGGGTGAGGGCCACAATCAGCCCCAGCATTTT. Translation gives CAWRGEGHNQPQHF.

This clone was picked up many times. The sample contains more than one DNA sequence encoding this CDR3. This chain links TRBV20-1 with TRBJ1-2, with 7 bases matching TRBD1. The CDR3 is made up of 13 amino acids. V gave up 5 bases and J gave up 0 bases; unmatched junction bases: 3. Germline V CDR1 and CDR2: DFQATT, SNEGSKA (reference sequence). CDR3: CSASTGSNYGYTF. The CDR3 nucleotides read TGCAGTGCTTCGACAGGGTCTAACTATGGCTACACCTTC.

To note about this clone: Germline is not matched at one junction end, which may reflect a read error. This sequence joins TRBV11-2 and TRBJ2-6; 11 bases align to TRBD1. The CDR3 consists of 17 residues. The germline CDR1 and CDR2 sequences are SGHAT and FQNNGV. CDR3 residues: CASSPGQGASGAKVLTF. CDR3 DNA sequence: TGTGCCAGCAGCCCAGGACAGGGGGCCTCTGGAGCCAAAGTCCTGACTTTC.